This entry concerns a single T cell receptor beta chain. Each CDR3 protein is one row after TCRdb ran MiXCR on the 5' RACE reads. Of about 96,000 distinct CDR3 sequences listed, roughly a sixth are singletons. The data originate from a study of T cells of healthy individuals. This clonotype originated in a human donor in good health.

This CDR3 reads CSARNPSQETQYF. DNA of the CDR3: TGCAGTGCTAGAAACCCCTCCCAAGAGACCCAGTACTTC. J is TRBJ2-5 and V is TRBV20-1, with D uncertain. V lost 2 bases and J lost 1, with 8 bases in between. Germline values: CDR1 DFQATT, CDR2 SNEGSKA (reference sequence). The CDR3 extends over 13 amino acids.